This T cell receptor (beta chain) was recovered during a study of human T cells and chemical hapten exposure. Regarding time point: patch test 3, about 24 weeks after DPC sensitization. The treatment denotes: therapeutic diphenylcyclopropenone sensitization with weekly scalp DPC. TCRdb analysed the RACE reads with MiXCR anew, one entry per CDR3 protein. The table has around 85,000 distinct CDR3 sequences, 10% to 15% seen once. Germline V lookup: CDR1 SEHNR, CDR2 FQNEAQ (reference sequence). The V end was cut by 5 bases, the J end by 3 bases, with 7 bases between. The CDR3 totals 13 residues. The chain is built from TRBV7-9 and TRBJ2-2; D is unclear. This sequence was found in a woman aged 50 to 60 with alopecia areata. Some clones in this sample may be carry-over from other donors' samples. The input for sequencing was whole blood, taken in connection with sensitization to the hapten diphenylcyclopropenone (DPC). The CDR3, as DNA: TGTGCCAGCAGCCCCCGTGACACCGGGGAGCTGTTTTTT. The encoded protein is CASSPRDTGELFF.